The 24 T cell receptor beta chains below come from one sample, sequenced in a study of tumor-infiltrating lymphocytes in primary liver carcinoma. Without any cell sorting, about 20-31 mg of bulk tissue yielded co-extracted RNA and DNA. Production of TCR beta cDNA used roughly 480 ng total RNA together with a constant-region primer. It was through three nested multiplex PCR rounds of slightly modified ARM-PCR that TCR beta libraries arose. The two initial PCR rounds, roughly 11 cycles each, used TRBV1-TRBV30 forward and C-beta reverse primers. TCRdb processed the multiplex PCR reads anew with MiXCR; each CDR3 protein has one entry. Here the sample spans tens of thousands of distinct CDR3 sequences, 65% to 80% being singletons. Sequencing input: liver tumor tissue from sampling region 5. This sample's subset: tumor region T5, tumor centre. The receptors originated from a man between 40 and 49 years old with primary liver carcinoma and hepatitis B virus infection.

The chain joins TRBV7-8 to TRBJ2-1; D may be TRBD1 or TRBD2 (5 bases each). CDR1 and CDR2 from the germline V gene are SGHVS and FQNEAQ. This CDR3 has 13 residues. The CDR3 bases are TGTGTCGGCAGCCACACAGGCTGGAGGGAGCAGTTCTTC. It encodes CVGSHTGWREQFF.

The chain combines TRBV29-1 with TRBJ2-7; 9 positions agree with TRBD1. The CDR3 totals 13 residues. V was pared by 8 bases and J by 4 bases, with 9 bases of the junction left unmatched. Germline V CDR1 and CDR2: SQVTM, ANQGSEA. This CDR3 reads CSTGPGQGYEQYF. The CDR3 bases are TGCAGCACAGGCCCGGGACAGGGTTACGAGCAGTACTTC.

Notes on this clonotype: No conserved phenylalanine or tryptophan is present at the end of the CDR3, so a read error is the likely explanation. The V call is TRBV11-2, the J call TRBJ2-7; unclear D gene. The V gene's germline CDR1 is SGHAT and CDR2 FQNNGV. The CDR3 runs to 14 residues. V lost 1 base and J 4 bases, leaving 11 bases between the germline ends. CDR3 coding DNA: TGTGCCAGCAGCTTAGCGGATAGAGAGTACGAGCAGTACCTC. Translated, it gives CASSLADREYEQYL.

Details on this clonotype: A junction boundary mismatches the germline segment, possibly from a read error. V usage is TRBV6-5 and J usage is TRBJ2-6; 8 bases match TRBD1. The CDR3 is 16 amino acids. Germline V gene lookup returns CDR1 MNHEY and CDR2 SVGAGI. The CDR3 nucleotides are TGTGCCAGCGGGACAGGTCGTGACTCTGGGGCCAACGTCCTGAGTTTC. The encoded protein is CASGTGRDSGANVLSF.

A note on this clonotype: Lacking the conserved final phenylalanine or tryptophan, this CDR3 likely reflects a read error. The V and J genes are TRBV6-5 and TRBJ2-3; 8 positions match TRBD2. The CDR3 spans 13 residues. CDR1 MNHEY and CDR2 SVGAGI come from the germline V gene. The CDR3 nucleotides read TGTGCCGGCAGATTAGCGGGAACAGATACGCAGTATCTT. Its protein product is CAGRLAGTDTQYL.

Note on this clonotype: The germline gene is not matched at one end of the junction; a read error may be the cause. The chain carries TRBV4-1 and TRBJ1-5; D gene unclear. The CDR3 length is 15 residues. CDR1 is MGHRA, CDR2 YSYEKL, per germline. For the CDR3, the DNA is TGCGCCAGCTGCCAAGACGGAGGGAGCAATCAGCCCCAGCATTTT. This translates into CASCQDGGSNQPQHF.

With regard to this clonotype: A much larger clone lies one base from this, so it may be a read error. As the CDR3 is not closed by the conserved phenylalanine or tryptophan, this likely results from a read error. The CDR3 reads CARSQGEGLEQYY. CDR3 nucleotide sequence: TGTGCCAGGTCCCAGGGAGAAGGACTCGAGCAGTACTAC. J is TRBJ2-7 and V is TRBV2, with D perhaps TRBD1 or TRBD2 (5 bases each). Germline V gene sequence: CDR1 SNHLY, CDR2 FYNNEI. The germline V and J ends were trimmed by 9 bases and 6 bases, with 18 bases remaining between them. This CDR3 comprises 13 residues.

Many counts were recorded for this clonotype. The chain combines TRBV6-1 with TRBJ1-2; D unclear. The CDR3 has 16 residues. Trimming cost V 0 bases and J 4 bases, with 15 bases left between them. The germline gives CDR1 MNHNS, CDR2 SASEGT. The DNA of the CDR3 is TGTGCCAGCAGTGAAGCGCTCTGGGGAGTAGCCTATGGCTACACCTTC. The encoded protein is CASSEALWGVAYGYTF.

On this clonotype itself: Its ends do not fully match the called genes, so a read error is possible. The rearrangement uses TRBV24-1 and TRBJ2-1; possibly TRBD2 for D (6 bases). Germline CDR1 KGHDR, CDR2 SFDVKD. The CDR3 consists of 18 residues. The CDR3 nucleotides are TGTGCCACCAGTGTTAAGAGGCGGGTCGGGAGCTCCTACAATGAGGAGTTCTTC. This gives the protein CATSVKRRVGSSYNEEFF.

The chain joins TRBV6-6 to TRBJ2-7, with 8 bases matching TRBD2. V trimming: 3 bases; J trimming: 10 bases; junction bases outside the gene matches: 11. Germline V lookup: CDR1 MNHNY, CDR2 SVGAGI (reference sequence). This CDR3 has 14 amino acids. The DNA for the CDR3 is TGTGCCAGCAGTTATACCCTAGCGGGTGGTGAACAGTACTTC. This translates into CASSYTLAGGEQYF.

As concerns this clonotype: The junction departs from the called germline gene at one end, perhaps through a read error. CDR3 nucleotide sequence: TGTGCCAGTAGCTTAGTAGCGCGAGGAACGTACGAGCAGTACTTC. Protein: CASSLVARGTYEQYF. The chain has TRBV11-2 and TRBJ2-7, with D perhaps TRBD2 (5 bases). Germline V gene lookup returns CDR1 SGHAT and CDR2 FQNNGV. The CDR3 spans 15 residues.

The chain employs TRBV11-3 and TRBJ2-1, with TRBD2 matching over 14 bases. Germline V gene lookup returns CDR1 SGHNT and CDR2 YENEEA. CDR3 length: 16 amino acids. The CDR3 DNA follows: TGTGTCGGCAGTTTATCAGGGACTAGCGGGAGAGGTGAGCAGTTCTTC. Translating it yields CVGSLSGTSGRGEQFF. The whole variable domain, filled in from reference TRBV11-3 and TRBJ2-1, reads EAGVVQSPRYKIIEKKQPVAFWCNPISGHNTLYWYLQNLGQGPELLIRYENEEAVDDSQLPKDRFSAERLKGVDSTLKIQPAELGDSAVYLCVGSLSGTSGRGEQFFGPGTRLTVL.

This chain connects TRBV30 to TRBJ1-1; D is ambiguous. The CDR3 is 13 amino acids. The germline V and J ends were trimmed by 4 bases and 0 bases, with 9 bases remaining between them. The germline gives CDR1 GTSNPN, CDR2 SVGIG (reference sequence). The CDR3 coding sequence is TGTGCCTGGACCGGGAGGTTGAACACTGAAGCTTTCTTT. Amino acids: CAWTGRLNTEAFF.

Of note for this clonotype: The junction does not match germline at one end; this may be a read error. This rearrangement joins TRBV6-5 to TRBJ2-6, with 8 bases lining up with TRBD1. CDR1 is MNHEY and CDR2 is SVGAGI in the germline V gene. The CDR3 totals 18 residues. The CDR3 region has the DNA TGTGCCATCAGTCTTTGGACAGGGATGAGAGCTGGGGCTAACGTCCTGACTTTC. This encodes CAISLWTGMRAGANVLTF.

The chain carries TRBV6-5 and TRBJ2-7, with D possibly being TRBD1 (6 bases). The CDR3 contains 17 residues. Trimming pared 2 bases from V and 4 bases from J, leaving 21 bases between. The V gene's germline CDR1 is MNHEY and CDR2 SVGAGI. In DNA, the CDR3 is TGTGCCAGCAGTTACCGGGACATCGGTAGGCGAGGGTACGAGCAGTACTTC. The encoded protein is CASSYRDIGRRGYEQYF.

In DNA, the CDR3 is TGTGCCAGCGATCAATTAGTGGGTTTAACCACAGATACGCAGTATTTT. Its protein is CASDQLVGLTTDTQYF. This chain joins TRBV6-1 and TRBJ2-3; D gene uncertain. CDR1 MNHNS and CDR2 SASEGT come from the germline V gene. The CDR3 is made up of 16 amino acids. V was shortened by 8 bases and J by 2 bases, with 20 bases between the two germline ends.

As regards this clonotype: It may be a read error: a sequence one base away is much more abundant. The rearrangement links TRBV7-8 to TRBJ1-5, with TRBD1 identical over 7 bases. The CDR3 has 15 residues. The germline gives CDR1 SGHVS, CDR2 FQNEAQ. This CDR3 is CASTLGGSGGQPQHF. The CDR3, as DNA: TGTGCCAGCACCTTAGGGGGCTCGGGGGGGCAGCCCCAGCATTTT.

V is TRBV24-1 and J is TRBJ2-5; maybe TRBD2 (5 bases). V lost 7 bases, J lost 4 bases, and 18 bases lay in between. Per the germline V gene, CDR1 is KGHDR and CDR2 is SFDVKD. There are 15 residues in the CDR3. CDR3 amino acids: CATSKETNLRETQYF. The CDR3 region has the DNA TGTGCCACCAGCAAAGAGACTAACCTTCGAGAGACCCAGTACTTC.

As for this clonotype: One end of the junction varies from germline; a read error may be responsible. The CDR3 coding sequence is TGCGCCAGCAGCCAAGAGAGCAGGAATTCACCCCTCCATTTT. Its translation is CASSQESRNSPLHF. This chain joins TRBV4-1 and TRBJ1-6, with D unresolved. Germline V gives CDR1 MGHRA, CDR2 YSYEKL. This CDR3 has 14 residues.

This clonotype occurred once. Here the CDR3 DNA reads TGTACCTGCAGCCACACTAGCTACTTCGAGGATACGCAGTATTTT. It is translated as CTCSHTSYFEDTQYF. V gene TRBV11-2 combines with J gene TRBJ2-3, with a possible D match to TRBD2 (6 bases). This CDR3 has 15 residues. CDR1 SGHAT and CDR2 FQNNGV come from the germline V gene.

The J gene is TRBJ2-3, the V gene TRBV11-3; no clear D. Trimming took off 1 base at V and 5 bases at J, with 13 bases between the two ends. Per germline, CDR1 SGHNT and CDR2 YENEEA. This CDR3 is built from 15 residues. The CDR3 DNA is TGTGCCAGCAGCTTAGGGGAATGCCCCGGAGATACGCAGTATTTT. This sequence encodes CASSLGECPGDTQYF.

In its sample, this clonotype was seen a few times. This chain links TRBV20-1 with TRBJ1-5; 7 nucleotides align to TRBD1. The V segment lost 6 bases and the J segment 2 bases; nucleotides outside the gene matches: 1. This CDR3 is built from 12 residues. CDR1 is DFQATT, CDR2 SNEGSKA, per germline (reference sequence). CDR3 coding DNA: TGCAGTGCCACAGGGGGCAATCAGCCCCAGCATTTT. Protein product: CSATGGNQPQHF.

As for this clonotype: One base away lies a much larger clone, so this may be a sequencing read error. The chain carries TRBV5-1 and TRBJ2-5; 7 positions agree with TRBD1. Trimming cost V 3 bases and J 4 bases; bases outside gene matches: 6. CDR3 length: 14 residues. Germline CDR1 reads SGHRS; CDR2 reads YFSETQ. The CDR3 here is CASSWGQTPETQYF. The CDR3 DNA follows: TGCGCCAGCAGCTGGGGACAGACTCCAGAGACCCAGTACTTC.

About this clonotype: The junction does not match germline at one end; this may be a read error. The chain uses TRBV6-6 and TRBJ1-4, with a tentative D call TRBD1 (5 bases). CDR3 length equals 14 residues. Germline CDR1 MNHNY, CDR2 SVGAGI (reference sequence). CDR3 sequence: CVSGFGGYGEKLFF. CDR3 bases: TGTGTCAGCGGTTTTGGGGGGTATGGAGAAAAACTATTTTTT.